This T cell receptor (beta chain) was sequenced for a study of shared clonotypes between healthy human individuals. Study-level findings and limits: Genetic and exposure-history diversity was limited by the small donor number.

Assay used: immunoSEQ multiplex PCR; TCRdb lists only in-frame clones, some missing. Found here are approximately 2.4 million clones, more than 90% of them singletons; the top ten hold approximately 0.13%. The CDR3 has 13 amino acids. The V gene lost 1 base and the J gene lost 7 bases, with 11 bases spanning the gap. Per germline, CDR1 KGHSH and CDR2 LQKENI. About this clone: Its antigen is currently unknown.

The sequencing sample was made of naive CD4+ T cells sorted from blood. Noted subset: CD45RA+ positively selected. The TCR originated in a man between 18 and 29 years old in good health. V usage is TRBV18 and J usage is TRBJ2-7; D unresolved. The CDR3 DNA follows: TGTGCCAGCTCACCACTTACTATGGGAGAGCAGTACTTC. Amino acids: CASSPLTMGEQYF.